These T cell receptor beta chains were read from a single sample in a study of CD8+ T cells in alopecia areata. Repertoires were generated with immunoSEQ multiplex PCR, while TCRdb's copy carries only in-frame clones and drops some. The sample lists roughly 32,000 clones, 62% seen once, with about 20% in the top ten. The sequenced sample consisted of NKG2D-high CD8+ T cells sorted from blood. All receptors come from a human donor with alopecia areata. CDR3s include the opening cysteine and the closing phenylalanine or tryptophan. The D gene is left open where the match is weak. Size tells how often a clone was seen (once, few, many) or the class of an expanded clone, and some rows leave it out.

clone_size,j_call,d_call,v_call,cdr3_aa,cdr3_nt
NA,TRBJ2-1,NA,TRBV29-1,CSVGGDNEQFF,TGCAGCGTTGGGGGGGACAATGAGCAGTTCTTC
NA,TRBJ1-4,NA,TRBV7-9,CASSPIHRPNNEKLFF,TGTGCCAGCAGCCCGATCCACAGGCCCAATAATGAAAAACTGTTTTTT
NA,TRBJ2-7,NA,TRBV19,CASSMGQGNYEQYF,TGTGCCAGTAGTATGGGGCAGGGTAACTACGAGCAGTACTTC
NA,TRBJ1-5,NA,TRBV4-1,CASSQGPLGVLQPQHF,TGCGCCAGCAGCCAAGGGCCTTTAGGGGTGCTTCAGCCCCAGCATTTT
NA,TRBJ2-7,TRBD1,TRBV15,CATSIDRTGGLYEQYF,TGTGCCACCAGCATTGACAGGACAGGGGGCTTGTACGAGCAGTACTTC
NA,TRBJ2-7,TRBD1,TRBV7-6,CASSLVVLGQGLYEQYF,TGTGCCAGCAGCTTAGTTGTTTTGGGACAGGGCCTCTACGAGCAGTACTTC
few,TRBJ2-1,NA,TRBV29-1,CSVVRMDLTTYNEQFF,TGCAGCGTTGTACGGATGGACTTAACGACTTACAATGAGCAGTTCTTC
NA,TRBJ2-1,NA,TRBV29-1,CSGNHRNEQFF,TGCAGCGGGAACCACAGGAATGAGCAGTTCTTC
NA,TRBJ2-3,TRBD1,TRBV28,CASSTGTGGSTDTQYF,TGTGCCAGCAGTACGGGAACAGGGGGAAGCACAGATACGCAGTATTTT
NA,TRBJ2-3,NA,TRBV2,CASSGEGLGTDTQYF,TGTGCCAGCAGTGGTGAGGGCCTCGGCACAGATACGCAGTATTTT
few,TRBJ2-1,TRBD2,TRBV9,CASSASSGGAGNEQFF,TGTGCCAGCAGCGCCTCCAGCGGGGGGGCCGGGAATGAGCAGTTCTTC
NA,TRBJ2-7,NA,TRBV9,CASSVGAGNYEQYF,TGTGCCAGCAGCGTAGGGGCGGGGAACTACGAGCAGTACTTC
few,TRBJ2-7,TRBD1,TRBV23-1,CATDTQGVPYEQYF,TGCGCCACCGATACCCAGGGGGTCCCCTACGAGCAGTACTTC
NA,TRBJ2-1,NA,TRBV7-8,CASRQSGSSYNEQFF,TGTGCCAGCAGACAGTCCGGGAGCTCCTACAATGAGCAGTTCTTC
NA,TRBJ2-5,TRBD1,TRBV13,CASSPGQAIQETQYF,TGTGCCAGCAGCCCTGGACAGGCGATCCAAGAGACCCAGTACTTC
few,TRBJ2-1,NA,TRBV29-1,CSARGAERNNEQFF,TGCAGCGCCCGAGGGGCTGAGCGGAACAATGAGCAGTTCTTC
NA,TRBJ2-7,TRBD2,TRBV9,CASSVGAGVDYEQYF,TGTGCCAGCAGCGTAGGAGCGGGAGTGGACTACGAGCAGTACTTC
NA,TRBJ2-3,NA,TRBV29-1,CSVEGDRENTDTQYF,TGCAGCGTTGAGGGTGACAGAGAAAACACAGATACGCAGTATTTT
once,TRBJ2-5,TRBD1,TRBV29-1,CSAIPRGTVVETQYF,TGCAGCGCCATACCCAGGGGGACGGTTGTAGAGACCCAGTACTTC
NA,TRBJ2-1,NA,TRBV5-4,CASSLVEGPYNEQFF,TGTGCCAGCAGCTTGGTGGAGGGACCGTACAATGAGCAGTTCTTC
NA,TRBJ1-4,TRBD1,TRBV2,CASRRDSSTNEKLFF,TGTGCCAGCAGGCGGGACAGTTCAACTAATGAAAAACTGTTTTTT
NA,TRBJ2-7,NA,TRBV5-1,CASSLATSYEQYF,TGCGCCAGCAGCTTGGCCACCTCCTACGAGCAGTACTTC
NA,TRBJ2-1,TRBD2,TRBV11-2,CASSPMAGERVNEQFF,TGTGCCAGCAGCCCCATGGCGGGAGAAAGAGTGAATGAGCAGTTCTTC
few,TRBJ2-1,NA,TRBV6-6,CASSYSTNEQFF,TGTGCCAGCAGTTACTCTACAAATGAGCAGTTCTTC
NA,TRBJ2-5,NA,TRBV5-8,CASSPDTTVYQETQYF,TGTGCCAGCAGCCCGGACACGACCGTGTACCAAGAGACCCAGTACTTC
NA,TRBJ2-7,NA,TRBV6-6,CASSYFSGPEYEQYF,TGTGCCAGCAGTTACTTTTCAGGGCCCGAGTACGAGCAGTACTTC
few,TRBJ1-2,TRBD1,TRBV7-9,CASSRQGGGYTF,TGTGCCAGCAGTCGACAGGGAGGTGGCTACACCTTC
NA,TRBJ2-2,NA,TRBV14,CASGSAGLTGELFF,TGTGCCAGCGGGTCAGCGGGCCTCACCGGGGAGCTGTTTTTT
NA,TRBJ2-7,NA,TRBV19,CASSISLDNEQYF,TGTGCCAGTAGTATTTCCCTGGATAACGAGCAGTACTTC
NA,TRBJ2-7,NA,TRBV4-3,CASSQVPDDAYEQYF,TGCGCCAGCAGCCAAGTTCCGGACGACGCCTACGAGCAGTACTTC
NA,TRBJ2-3,TRBD2,TRBV6-4,CASSPSGSTTDTQYF,TGTGCCAGCAGCCCTAGCGGGAGTACAACAGATACGCAGTATTTT
few,TRBJ2-3,TRBD1,TRBV7-9,CASSPRQGESTDTQYF,TGTGCCAGCAGCCCACGACAGGGCGAGAGCACAGATACGCAGTATTTT
NA,TRBJ2-1,NA,TRBV5-1,CASSLDGRYYNEQFF,TGCGCCAGCAGCTTGGATGGCAGATACTACAATGAGCAGTTCTTC
NA,TRBJ2-7,TRBD1,TRBV10-3,CAISDWTGPYEQYF,TGTGCCATCAGTGACTGGACAGGGCCCTACGAGCAGTACTTC
NA,TRBJ1-2,TRBD1,TRBV30,CAWSPQGQGAYGYTF,TGTGCCTGGAGCCCCCAGGGACAGGGAGCCTATGGCTACACCTTC
few,TRBJ2-7,NA,TRBV19,CASSIRDNYEQYF,TGTGCCAGTAGTATCCGGGACAACTACGAGCAGTACTTC
NA,TRBJ2-1,NA,TRBV29-1,CSVEVGELTSWNEQFF,TGCAGCGTTGAAGTGGGGGAACTTACGTCGTGGAATGAGCAGTTCTTC
NA,TRBJ2-7,NA,TRBV7-9,CASSHAGVPYEQYF,TGTGCCAGCAGCCATGCAGGGGTCCCCTACGAGCAGTACTTC
NA,TRBJ2-7,NA,TRBV13,CASSPGRGYEQYF,TGTGCCAGCAGTCCGGGACGGGGCTACGAGCAGTACTTC
NA,TRBJ2-7,NA,TRBV6-5,CASSYQGGSVNEQYF,TGTGCCAGCAGTTACCAAGGGGGGTCTGTCAACGAGCAGTACTTC
NA,TRBJ2-7,TRBD2,TRBV7-6,CASSEPGLAGTYEQYF,TGTGCCAGCAGCGAACCGGGACTAGCGGGAACCTACGAGCAGTACTTC
NA,TRBJ2-7,NA,TRBV7-9,CASSGTGPTYEQYF,TGTGCCAGCAGCGGAACGGGTCCAACCTACGAGCAGTACTTC
NA,TRBJ2-1,NA,TRBV13,CASSPDSYNEQFF,TGTGCCAGCAGCCCCGACTCATACAATGAGCAGTTCTTC
few,TRBJ1-5,NA,TRBV7-6,CASSLANRLYSNQPQHF,TGTGCCAGCAGCTTAGCGAACAGACTGTATAGCAATCAGCCCCAGCATTTT
NA,TRBJ2-1,NA,TRBV7-3,CASSLYSRGSNNEQFF,TGTGCCAGCAGCTTATACTCCAGGGGATCAAACAATGAGCAGTTCTTC
few,TRBJ2-1,TRBD2,TRBV7-9,CASSPPPGTSGKDEQFF,TGTGCCAGCAGCCCCCCTCCCGGGACTAGCGGGAAGGATGAGCAGTTCTTC
NA,TRBJ1-1,NA,TRBV5-4,CASSWGGEAFF,TGTGCCAGCAGCTGGGGAGGAGAAGCTTTCTTT
NA,TRBJ2-7,NA,TRBV18,CASSRVSPDEQYF,TGTGCCAGCTCACGGGTAAGCCCTGACGAGCAGTACTTC
NA,TRBJ2-1,TRBD1,TRBV19,CASMRTGGIYNEQFF,TGTGCCAGTATGCGGACAGGGGGCATCTACAATGAGCAGTTCTTC
NA,TRBJ2-1,TRBD1,TRBV5-6,CASSLELGQSEQFF,TGTGCCAGCAGCTTGGAACTGGGACAGTCGGAGCAGTTCTTC
NA,TRBJ1-1,NA,TRBV7-9,CASSYDPEAFF,TGTGCCAGCAGCTACGACCCGGAAGCTTTCTTT
NA,TRBJ2-1,NA,TRBV9,CASSVAWGASYEQFF,TGTGCCAGCAGCGTTGCATGGGGCGCGTCTTATGAGCAGTTCTTC
NA,TRBJ2-3,TRBD2,TRBV4-1,CASSQLAEGRDTQYF,TGCGCCAGCAGCCAACTAGCGGAAGGGAGAGATACGCAGTATTTT
few,TRBJ2-4,TRBD1,TRBV27,CASKDRAGKNIQYF,TGTGCCAGCAAGGACAGGGCCGGCAAAAACATTCAGTACTTC
NA,TRBJ2-7,TRBD1,TRBV7-3,CASSLTFDQGTASYEQYF,TGTGCCAGCAGCTTAACCTTCGATCAGGGGACAGCCTCCTACGAGCAGTACTTC
NA,TRBJ2-1,NA,TRBV4-3,CASGPTVSSYNEQFF,TGCGCCAGCGGCCCGACGGTAAGCTCCTACAATGAGCAGTTCTTC
once,TRBJ2-3,NA,TRBV6-9,CASSNTDTQYF,TGTGCCAGCAGCAACACAGATACGCAGTATTTT
NA,TRBJ1-6,TRBD1,TRBV5-1,CASSLAATGVYNSPLHF,TGCGCCAGCAGCTTGGCCGCCACAGGGGTCTATAATTCACCCCTCCACTTT
few,TRBJ2-3,TRBD2,TRBV30,CAWSLLAGGFGTDTQYF,TGTGCCTGGAGTTTATTAGCGGGAGGATTTGGCACAGATACGCAGTATTTT
NA,TRBJ2-7,TRBD1,TRBV30,CAWSGDRYEQYF,TGTGCCTGGAGTGGGGACAGATACGAGCAGTACTTC